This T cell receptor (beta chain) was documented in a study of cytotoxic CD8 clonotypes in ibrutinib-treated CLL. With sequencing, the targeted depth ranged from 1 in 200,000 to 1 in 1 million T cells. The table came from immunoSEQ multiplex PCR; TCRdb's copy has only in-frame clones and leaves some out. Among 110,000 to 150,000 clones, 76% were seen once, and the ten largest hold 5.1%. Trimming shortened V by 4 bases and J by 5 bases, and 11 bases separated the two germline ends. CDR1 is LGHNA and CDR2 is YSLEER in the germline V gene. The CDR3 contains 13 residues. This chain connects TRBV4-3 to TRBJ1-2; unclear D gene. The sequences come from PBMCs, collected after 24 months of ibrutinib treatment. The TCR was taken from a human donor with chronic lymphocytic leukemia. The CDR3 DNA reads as TGCGCCAGCAGCCCGGGTCGTTCGTATGGCTACACCTTC. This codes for CASSPGRSYGYTF.